This entry is about one TCR beta chain. These data are taken from a study of blood T cells in healthy people across ages. Alongside a J-beta primer mix, a sample-barcoded 5' primer served in a second PCR lasting roughly 7 to 11 cycles. TCRdb ran MiXCR on the 5' RACE reads and lists one entry per CDR3 protein. The sample lists roughly 1,800,000 distinct CDR3 sequences, roughly 49% occurring once. Germline trimming cut 1 base from V and 0 bases from J; bases unmatched to any gene: 11. This CDR3 spans 20 amino acids. CDR1 and CDR2 (germline): DFQATT, SNEGSKA (reference sequence). The TCR was taken from a woman aged 40 to 55 in good health. What was sequenced was blood. The chain carries TRBV20-1 and TRBJ2-1; 14 positions agree with TRBD2. CDR3: CSARGFAGLAGVFSYNEQFF. Here the CDR3 DNA reads TGCAGTGCTAGAGGCTTTGCGGGACTAGCGGGGGTTTTCTCCTACAATGAGCAGTTCTTC.